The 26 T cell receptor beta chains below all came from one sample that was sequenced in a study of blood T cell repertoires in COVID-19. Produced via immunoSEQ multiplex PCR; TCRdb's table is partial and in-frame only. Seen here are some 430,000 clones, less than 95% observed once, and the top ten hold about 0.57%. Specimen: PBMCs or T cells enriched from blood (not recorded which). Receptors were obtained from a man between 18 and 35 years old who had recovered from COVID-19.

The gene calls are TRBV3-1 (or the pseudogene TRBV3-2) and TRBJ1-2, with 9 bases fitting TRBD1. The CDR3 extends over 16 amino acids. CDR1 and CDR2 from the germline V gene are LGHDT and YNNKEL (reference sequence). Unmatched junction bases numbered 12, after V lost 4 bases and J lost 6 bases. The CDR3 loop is CASSRTGVISGNGYTF. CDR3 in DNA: TGTGCCAGCAGCCGGACAGGGGTTATAAGCGGAAATGGCTACACCTTC.

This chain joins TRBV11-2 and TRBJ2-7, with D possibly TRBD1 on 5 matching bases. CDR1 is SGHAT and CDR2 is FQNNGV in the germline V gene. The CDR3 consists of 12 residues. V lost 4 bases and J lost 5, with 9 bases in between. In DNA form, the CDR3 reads TGTGCCAGCAGCTCCCAGGGTAACGAGCAGTACTTC. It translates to CASSSQGNEQYF.

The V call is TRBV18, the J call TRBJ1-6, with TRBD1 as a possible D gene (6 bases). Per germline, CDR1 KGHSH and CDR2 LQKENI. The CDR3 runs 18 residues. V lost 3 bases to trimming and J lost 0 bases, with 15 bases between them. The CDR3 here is CASSPVRQDSSYNSPLHF. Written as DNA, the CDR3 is TGTGCCAGCTCACCCGTCAGACAGGACAGCTCCTATAATTCACCCCTCCACTTT.

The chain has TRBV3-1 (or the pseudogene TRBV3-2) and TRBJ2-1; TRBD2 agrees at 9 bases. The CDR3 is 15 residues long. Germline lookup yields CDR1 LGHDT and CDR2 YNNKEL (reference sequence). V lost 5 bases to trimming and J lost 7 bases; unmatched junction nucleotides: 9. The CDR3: CASSSTGLAMNEQFF. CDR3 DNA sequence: TGTGCCAGCAGCTCGACGGGACTAGCTATGAATGAGCAGTTCTTC.

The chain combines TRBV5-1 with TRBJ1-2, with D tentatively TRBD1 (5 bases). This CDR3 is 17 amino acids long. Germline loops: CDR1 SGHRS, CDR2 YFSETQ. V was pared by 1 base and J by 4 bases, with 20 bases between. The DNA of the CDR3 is TGCGCCAGCAGCTTGTCAGGGTGGCCAGCAGAAGTCTATGGCTACACCTTC. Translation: CASSLSGWPAEVYGYTF.

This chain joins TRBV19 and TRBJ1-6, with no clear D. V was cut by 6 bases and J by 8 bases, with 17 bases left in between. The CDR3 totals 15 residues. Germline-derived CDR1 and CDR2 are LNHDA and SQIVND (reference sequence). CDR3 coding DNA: TGTGCCAGTAGCAGAGGGATTAATAAAGATTCACCCCTCCACTTT. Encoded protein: CASSRGINKDSPLHF.

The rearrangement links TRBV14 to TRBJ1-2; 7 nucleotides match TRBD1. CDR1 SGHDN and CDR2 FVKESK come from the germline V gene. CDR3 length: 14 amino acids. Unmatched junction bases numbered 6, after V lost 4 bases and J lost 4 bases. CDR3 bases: TGTGCCAGCAGCCGAAGACAGGGTTTCTATGGCTACACCTTC. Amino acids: CASSRRQGFYGYTF.

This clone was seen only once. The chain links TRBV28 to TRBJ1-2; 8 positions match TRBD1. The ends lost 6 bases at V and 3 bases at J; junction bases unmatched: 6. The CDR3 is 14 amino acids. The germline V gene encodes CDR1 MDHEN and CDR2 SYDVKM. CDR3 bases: TGTGCCAGCAGAGAACAGGGGGGAGACTATGGCTACACCTTC. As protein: CASREQGGDYGYTF.

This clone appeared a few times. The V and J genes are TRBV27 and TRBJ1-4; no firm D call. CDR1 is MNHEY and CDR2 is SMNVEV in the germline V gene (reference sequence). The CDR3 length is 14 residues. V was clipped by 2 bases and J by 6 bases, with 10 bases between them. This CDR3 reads CASSLLGRDEKLFF. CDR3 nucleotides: TGTGCCAGCAGTTTACTGGGGAGGGATGAAAAACTGTTTTTT.

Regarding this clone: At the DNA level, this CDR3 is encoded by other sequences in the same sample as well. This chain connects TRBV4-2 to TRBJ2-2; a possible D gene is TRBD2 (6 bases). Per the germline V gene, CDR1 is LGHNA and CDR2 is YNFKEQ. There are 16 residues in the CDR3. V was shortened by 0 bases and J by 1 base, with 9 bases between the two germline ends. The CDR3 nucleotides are TGTGCCAGCAGCCAAGATCCGGGACTGAACACCGGGGAGCTGTTTTTT. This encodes CASSQDPGLNTGELFF.

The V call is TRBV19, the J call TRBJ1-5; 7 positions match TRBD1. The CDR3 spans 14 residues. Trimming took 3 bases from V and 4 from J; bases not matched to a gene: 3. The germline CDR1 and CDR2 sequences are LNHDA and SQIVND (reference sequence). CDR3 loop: CASSIPTGNQPQHF. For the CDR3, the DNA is TGTGCCAGTAGTATCCCGACAGGGAATCAGCCCCAGCATTTT.

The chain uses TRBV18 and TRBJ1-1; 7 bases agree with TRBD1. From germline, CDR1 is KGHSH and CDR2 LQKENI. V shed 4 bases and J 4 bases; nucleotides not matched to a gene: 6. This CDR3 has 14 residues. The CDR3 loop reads CASSQEQGSTEAFF. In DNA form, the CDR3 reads TGTGCCAGCTCACAAGAACAGGGGTCCACTGAAGCTTTCTTT. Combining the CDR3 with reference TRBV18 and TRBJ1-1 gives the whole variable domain NAGVMQNPRHLVRRRGQEARLRCSPMKGHSHVYWYRQLPEEGLKFMVYLQKENIIDESGMPKERFSAEFPKEGPSILRIQQVVRGDSAAYFCASSQEQGSTEAFFGQGTRLTVV.

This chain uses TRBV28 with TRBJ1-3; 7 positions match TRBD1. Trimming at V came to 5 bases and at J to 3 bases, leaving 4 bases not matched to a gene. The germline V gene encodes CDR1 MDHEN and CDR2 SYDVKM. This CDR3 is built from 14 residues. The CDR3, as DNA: TGTGCCAGCAGTCTCGACAGGGTTGGAAACACCATATATTTT. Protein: CASSLDRVGNTIYF.

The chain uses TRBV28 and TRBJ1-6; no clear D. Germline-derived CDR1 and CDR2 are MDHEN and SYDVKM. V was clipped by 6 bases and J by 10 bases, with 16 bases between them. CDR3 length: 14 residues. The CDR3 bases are TGTGCCAGCAGAACTGACTCGTATACGTCACCCCTCCACTTT. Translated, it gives CASRTDSYTSPLHF.

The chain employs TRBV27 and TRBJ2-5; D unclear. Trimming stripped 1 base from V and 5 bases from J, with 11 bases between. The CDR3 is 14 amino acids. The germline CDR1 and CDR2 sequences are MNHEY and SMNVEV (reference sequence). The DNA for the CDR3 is TGTGCCAGCAGTTTATTATCCCGTAGCGAGACCCAGTACTTC. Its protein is CASSLLSRSETQYF.

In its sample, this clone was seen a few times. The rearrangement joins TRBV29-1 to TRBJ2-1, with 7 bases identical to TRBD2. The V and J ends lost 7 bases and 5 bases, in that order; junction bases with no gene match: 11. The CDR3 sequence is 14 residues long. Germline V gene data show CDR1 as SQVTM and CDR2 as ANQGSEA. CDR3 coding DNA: TGCAGCGCCTCCGGCGGGAGTGAAGACAATGAGCAGTTCTTC. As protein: CSASGGSEDNEQFF.

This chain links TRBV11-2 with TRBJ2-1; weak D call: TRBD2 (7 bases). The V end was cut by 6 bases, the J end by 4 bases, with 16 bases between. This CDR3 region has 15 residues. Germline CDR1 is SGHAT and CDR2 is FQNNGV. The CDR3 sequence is CASSRRGAKYNEQFF. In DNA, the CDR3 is TGTGCCAGCAGTAGACGGGGGGCAAAGTACAATGAGCAGTTCTTC.

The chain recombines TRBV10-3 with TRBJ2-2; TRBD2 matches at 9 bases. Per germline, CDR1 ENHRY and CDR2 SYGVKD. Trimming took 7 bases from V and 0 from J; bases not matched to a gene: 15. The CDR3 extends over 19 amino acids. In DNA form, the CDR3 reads TGTGCCATCATATTAGACGGAGTAGCGGGGGCCACGAACACCGGGGAGCTGTTTTTT. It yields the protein CAIILDGVAGATNTGELFF.

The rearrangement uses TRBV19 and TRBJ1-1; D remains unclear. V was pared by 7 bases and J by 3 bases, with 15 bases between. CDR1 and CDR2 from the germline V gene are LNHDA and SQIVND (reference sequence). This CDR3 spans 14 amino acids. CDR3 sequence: CASTSTRVHTEAFF. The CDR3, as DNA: TGTGCCAGTACCTCGACAAGAGTGCACACTGAAGCTTTCTTT. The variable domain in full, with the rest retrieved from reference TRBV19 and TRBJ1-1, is DGGITQSPKYLFRKEGQNVTLSCEQNLNHDAMYWYRQDPGQGLRLIYYSQIVNDFQKGDIAEGYSVSREKKESFPLTVTSAQKNPTAFYLCASTSTRVHTEAFFGQGTRLTVV.

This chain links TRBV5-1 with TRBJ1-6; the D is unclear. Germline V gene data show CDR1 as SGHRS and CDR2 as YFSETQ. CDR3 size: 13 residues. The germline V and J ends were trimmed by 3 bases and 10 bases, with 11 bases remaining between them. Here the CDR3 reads CASSYDDGSPLHF. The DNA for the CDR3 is TGCGCCAGCAGCTATGACGACGGGTCACCCCTCCACTTT.

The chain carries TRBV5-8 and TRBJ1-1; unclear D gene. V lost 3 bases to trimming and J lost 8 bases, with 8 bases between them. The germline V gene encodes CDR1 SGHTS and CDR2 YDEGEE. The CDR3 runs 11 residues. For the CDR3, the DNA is TGTGCCAGCAGCTGGACGGGGGAAGCTTTCTTT. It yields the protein CASSWTGEAFF.

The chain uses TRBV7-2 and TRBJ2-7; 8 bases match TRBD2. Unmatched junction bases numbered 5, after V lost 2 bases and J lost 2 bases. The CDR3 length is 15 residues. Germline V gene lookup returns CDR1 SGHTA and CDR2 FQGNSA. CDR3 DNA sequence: TGTGCCAGCAGCTTAACAACTAGCGGCACCTACGAGCAGTACTTC. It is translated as CASSLTTSGTYEQYF.

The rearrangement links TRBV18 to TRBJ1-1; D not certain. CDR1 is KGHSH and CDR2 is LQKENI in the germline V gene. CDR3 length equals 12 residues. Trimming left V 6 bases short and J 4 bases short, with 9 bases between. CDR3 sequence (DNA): TGTGCCAGCTCCCTACAGTTCACTGAAGCTTTCTTT. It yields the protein CASSLQFTEAFF. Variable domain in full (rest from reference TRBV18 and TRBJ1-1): NAGVMQNPRHLVRRRGQEARLRCSPMKGHSHVYWYRQLPEEGLKFMVYLQKENIIDESGMPKERFSAEFPKEGPSILRIQQVVRGDSAAYFCASSLQFTEAFFGQGTRLTVV.

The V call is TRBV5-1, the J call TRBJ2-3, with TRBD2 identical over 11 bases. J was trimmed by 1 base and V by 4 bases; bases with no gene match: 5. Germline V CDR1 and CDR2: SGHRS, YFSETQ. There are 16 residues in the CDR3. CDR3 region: CASSNPGLAGTDTQYF. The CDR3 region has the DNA TGCGCCAGCAGCAACCCGGGACTAGCGGGCACAGATACGCAGTATTTT.

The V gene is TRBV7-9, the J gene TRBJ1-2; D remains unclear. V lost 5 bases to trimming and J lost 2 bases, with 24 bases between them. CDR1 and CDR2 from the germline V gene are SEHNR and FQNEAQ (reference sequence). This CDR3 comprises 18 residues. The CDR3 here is CASSPNILTGRENYGYTF. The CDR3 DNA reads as TGTGCCAGCAGCCCTAATATACTAACCGGACGGGAAAACTATGGCTACACCTTC.

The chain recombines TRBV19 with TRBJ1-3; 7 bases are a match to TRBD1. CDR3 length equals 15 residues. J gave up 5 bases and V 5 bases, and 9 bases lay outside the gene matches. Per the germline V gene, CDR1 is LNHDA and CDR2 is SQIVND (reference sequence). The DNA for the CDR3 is TGTGCCAGTAGTGAACCCCGGACAGGAAGAAACACCATATATTTT. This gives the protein CASSEPRTGRNTIYF.